Shown below are 2 T cell receptor beta chains from a single sample sequenced in a study of blood T cell repertoires in COVID-19 (dated by TCRdb to the early 2020s). Library preparation used the immunoSEQ multiplex PCR assay. Drawn from immuneACCESS, this table holds only the in-frame rearrangements with V and J called that TCRdb kept. Clones are partly lost; checked studies trace under half to an unresolved V gene and leave the rest unexplained. The sample includes roughly 170,000 clones, with about 74% observed a single time. 2.5% to 3% of the sample is taken by the ten largest. The sample was peripheral blood. The receptor set was obtained from a woman aged 80 or older with acute or convalescent COVID-19.

This clone was detected only once. The chain recombines TRBV27 with TRBJ2-3; 8 nucleotides match TRBD2. The CDR3 spans 17 residues. CDR1 and CDR2 from the germline V gene are MNHEY and SMNVEV (reference sequence). The V gene end was trimmed by 3 bases and the J gene end by 2 bases; junction bases not matched to a gene: 10. The CDR3 nucleotides read TGTGCCAGCAGTTTCCAAACTAGCGGATCTTACACAGATACGCAGTATTTT. Translation: CASSFQTSGSYTDTQYF.

This sequence joins TRBV3-1 (or the pseudogene TRBV3-2) and TRBJ1-1; TRBD1 matches at 7 bases. With 8 bases clipped from V and 1 base from J, the junction kept 4 bases outside the gene matches. The CDR3 runs to 13 residues. Germline V gene data show CDR1 as LGHDT and CDR2 as YNNKEL (reference sequence). This CDR3 reads CASRQGGNTEAFF. In DNA form, the CDR3 reads TGTGCCAGCCGACAGGGAGGGAACACTGAAGCTTTCTTT.